Presented here are 21 T cell receptor beta chains from one specimen sequenced in a study of blood T cell repertoires in COVID-19. Clones were sequenced by immunoSEQ multiplex PCR, and TCRdb holds only the in-frame ones, with some missing. The data show under 300,000 clones, around 87% seen once. The sequenced material came from peripheral blood. These receptors were collected from a woman in her 70s with active or convalescent COVID-19.

The rearrangement joins TRBV10-1 to TRBJ1-2, with a possible D match to TRBD1 (6 bases). Germline CDR1 and CDR2: WNHNN and SYGVQD (reference sequence). The CDR3 is made up of 13 amino acids. The V end lost 4 bases, the J end lost 8 bases, and 14 bases lay between the germline ends. In nucleotides, the CDR3 is TGCGCCAGCAGTGGGCAAACGAGGGGGGGCTACACCTTC. Protein sequence: CASSGQTRGGYTF.

The CDR3 region has the DNA TGCGCCAGCAGCTTCCGCCTGTCGGGGGTCACTAATGAAAAACTGTTTTTT. Its translation is CASSFRLSGVTNEKLFF. The rearrangement links TRBV5-1 to TRBJ1-4; tentatively, D is TRBD1 (5 bases). The V end lost 2 bases, the J end lost 2 bases, and 16 bases lay between the germline ends. This CDR3 has 17 residues. Germline CDR1 and CDR2: SGHRS and YFSETQ.

The rearrangement joins TRBV19 to TRBJ1-3, with 8 nucleotides matching TRBD1. V dropped 7 bases and J dropped 5; count of bases not matched to a gene: 7. The germline V gene encodes CDR1 LNHDA and CDR2 SQIVND (reference sequence). The CDR3 extends over 14 amino acids. The CDR3 region has the DNA TGTGCCAGTACCGAGACAGGGGCAAGAAACACCATATATTTT. As protein: CASTETGARNTIYF. The full variable domain, in which reference TRBV19 and TRBJ1-3 provide the parts outside the CDR3, is DGGITQSPKYLFRKEGQNVTLSCEQNLNHDAMYWYRQDPGQGLRLIYYSQIVNDFQKGDIAEGYSVSREKKESFPLTVTSAQKNPTAFYLCASTETGARNTIYFGEGSWLTVV.

The chain links TRBV27 to TRBJ2-7; TRBD2 might be the D (5 bases). Trimming took off 4 bases at V and 7 bases at J, with 14 bases between the two ends. The CDR3 loop spans 13 amino acids. CDR1 and CDR2 (germline): MNHEY, SMNVEV (reference sequence). The CDR3, as DNA: TGTGCCAGCAGTTATTTTGTATCGGGGGAGCAGTACTTC. Protein sequence: CASSYFVSGEQYF.

The J gene is TRBJ2-3, the V gene TRBV27; no firm D call. Between the trimmed V and J ends, which lost 5 bases and 7 bases, there was a span of 10 bases. The CDR3 extends over 12 amino acids. Germline CDR1 MNHEY, CDR2 SMNVEV (reference sequence). CDR3 loop: CASSPTAHTQYF. DNA of the CDR3: TGTGCCAGCAGTCCTACCGCCCATACGCAGTATTTT.

The chain employs TRBV5-8 and TRBJ1-3; possible D gene TRBD1, 5 bases. V lost 4 bases, J lost 1 base, and 9 bases lay in between. The CDR3 spans 14 residues. The germline V gene has CDR1 SGHTS and CDR2 YDEGEE. This CDR3 is CASSRGASGNTIYF. The CDR3 DNA is TGTGCCAGCAGCAGGGGCGCGTCTGGAAACACCATATATTTT.

This chain connects TRBV7-9 to TRBJ1-2, with D possibly TRBD1 on 5 matching bases. Germline V gives CDR1 SEHNR, CDR2 FQNEAQ (reference sequence). The V and J ends lost 1 base and 2 bases respectively, with 20 bases between them. The CDR3 has 18 residues. CDR3 DNA: TGTGCCAGCAGCTTAGGAACGGGCGGGGGAGAAGGAAACTATGGCTACACCTTC. It yields the protein CASSLGTGGGEGNYGYTF.

J is TRBJ1-1 and V is TRBV20-1; D is undetermined. Trimming shortened V by 1 base and J by 10 bases, and 10 bases separated the two germline ends. This CDR3 has 11 amino acids. The germline V gene has CDR1 DFQATT and CDR2 SNEGSKA (reference sequence). In DNA, the CDR3 is TGCAGTGCTAGAGCCGCGGTCGGAGCTTTCTTT. It translates to CSARAAVGAFF.

The J gene is TRBJ1-5, the V gene TRBV7-2; D remains unclear. Trimming shortened V by 1 base and J by 7 bases, and 8 bases separated the two germline ends. Germline lookup yields CDR1 SGHTA and CDR2 FQGNSA. This CDR3 has 13 residues. The CDR3 sequence is CASSLVSGQPQHF. CDR3 bases: TGTGCCAGCAGCTTAGTCTCGGGGCAGCCCCAGCATTTT.

V usage is TRBV5-1 and J usage is TRBJ1-1; D gene unclear. The CDR3 totals 13 residues. Germline CDR1 reads SGHRS; CDR2 reads YFSETQ. V gave up 4 bases and J gave up 6 bases, with 13 bases separating them. Written as DNA, the CDR3 is TGCGCCAGCAGCCCTCACGATACTTCTGAAGCTTTCTTT. Encoded protein: CASSPHDTSEAFF.

This clone was found once. The chain links TRBV27 to TRBJ1-2; D is perhaps TRBD1 (6 bases). Germline values: CDR1 MNHEY, CDR2 SMNVEV (reference sequence). The CDR3 loop spans 13 amino acids. With 8 bases removed from V and 0 bases from J, the gap between germline ends came to 10 bases. Here the CDR3 DNA reads TGTGCCAGCTGGACAGCGGCTAACTATGGCTACACCTTC. The encoded protein is CASWTAANYGYTF.

The chain links TRBV11-2 to TRBJ1-1; D is unresolved. V shed 1 base and J shed 4 bases, with 22 bases lying between them. The germline CDR1 and CDR2 sequences are SGHAT and FQNNGV. The CDR3 length is 18 residues. In DNA, the CDR3 is TGTGCCAGCAGCTTAGGGGAGGTGGGGTGGATTGTGGGCACTGAAGCTTTCTTT. Its translation is CASSLGEVGWIVGTEAFF. Full variable domain (remainder filled in from reference TRBV11-2 and TRBJ1-1): EAGVAQSPRYKIIEKRQSVAFWCNPISGHATLYWYQQILGQGPKLLIQFQNNGVVDDSQLPKDRFSAERLKGVDSTLKIQPAKLEDSAVYLCASSLGEVGWIVGTEAFFGQGTRLTVV.

This CDR3 reads CAISEPGNYGYTF. The CDR3 coding sequence is TGTGCCATCAGTGAGCCGGGGAACTATGGCTACACCTTC. This chain uses TRBV10-3 with TRBJ1-2; D not certain. CDR3 length: 13 amino acids. CDR1 is ENHRY and CDR2 is SYGVKD in the germline V gene. Deletions cut 2 bases from V and 2 bases from J, with 6 bases between.

This clone was counted a few times. The CDR3 coding sequence is TGCGCCAGCAGCGAGGAGGGGAGCAATCAGCCCCAGCATTTT. Its protein product is CASSEEGSNQPQHF. The chain links TRBV5-1 to TRBJ1-5; the D gene is possibly TRBD1 (5 bases). Trimming stripped 4 bases from V and 1 base from J, with 9 bases between. The CDR3 has 14 residues. CDR1 is SGHRS, CDR2 YFSETQ, per germline.

The chain links TRBV5-6 to TRBJ1-6; D is possibly TRBD1 (6 bases). The V end was cut by 6 bases, the J end by 4 bases, with 11 bases between. CDR1 and CDR2 from the germline V gene are SGHDT and YYEEEE. The CDR3 is 14 amino acids. CDR3 sequence: CASIIQGYNSPLHF. The DNA of the CDR3 is TGTGCCAGCATAATCCAGGGGTATAATTCACCCCTCCACTTT.

The chain joins TRBV7-9 to TRBJ1-5, with TRBD1 identical over 7 bases. Germline CDR1 SEHNR, CDR2 FQNEAQ (reference sequence). With 10 bases clipped from V and 1 base from J, the junction kept 10 bases outside the gene matches. The CDR3 totals 15 residues. CDR3 bases: TGTGCCATCGACTCAGGGGGGATAAGCAATCAGCCCCAGCATTTT. Protein: CAIDSGGISNQPQHF. Using reference TRBV7-9 and TRBJ1-5 for the parts outside the CDR3, the full variable domain is DTGVSQNPRHKITKRGQNVTFRCDPISEHNRLYWYRQTLGQGPEFLTYFQNEAQLEKSRLLSDRFSAERPKGSFSTLEIQRTEQGDSAMYLCAIDSGGISNQPQHFGDGTRLSIL.

The J gene is TRBJ2-3, the V gene TRBV19; D unclear. The germline V gene has CDR1 LNHDA and CDR2 SQIVND (reference sequence). The CDR3 totals 17 residues. V lost 3 bases to trimming and J lost 2 bases, with 18 bases between them. The CDR3 protein is CASSIPSVAAFTDTQYF. The CDR3 region has the DNA TGTGCCAGTAGTATCCCGTCCGTGGCAGCGTTCACAGATACGCAGTATTTT.

The chain links TRBV11-2 to TRBJ2-7, with 8 positions matching TRBD1. Germline V gene sequence: CDR1 SGHAT, CDR2 FQNNGV. Trimming took 2 bases from V and 6 from J; bases not matched to a gene: 6. The CDR3 length is 14 residues. The CDR3 spells CASSLLMTGVEQYF. The CDR3 DNA is TGTGCCAGCAGCTTACTTATGACAGGGGTCGAGCAGTACTTC.

This clone has only a few counts. The chain recombines TRBV3-1 (or the pseudogene TRBV3-2) with TRBJ2-3; 11 bases fit TRBD2. Germline lookup yields CDR1 LGHDT and CDR2 YNNKEL (reference sequence). The CDR3 spans 18 residues. V was pared by 0 bases and J by 1 base, with 6 bases of the junction left unmatched. CDR3 in amino acids: CASSQELLLAGGTDTQYF. Written as DNA, the CDR3 is TGTGCCAGCAGCCAAGAACTCCTACTAGCGGGGGGCACAGATACGCAGTATTTT.

The genes are TRBV5-8 and TRBJ1-2, with D perhaps TRBD1 (6 bases). Germline V lookup: CDR1 SGHTS, CDR2 YDEGEE. Trimming removed 2 bases at V and 11 bases at J, with 13 bases between. The CDR3 totals 12 residues. In nucleotides, the CDR3 is TGTGCCAGCAGCTTACAGGGAACATGGTACACCTTC. Translating gives CASSLQGTWYTF.

The chain employs TRBV6-5 and TRBJ1-4; possible D gene TRBD1, 5 bases. Germline lookup yields CDR1 MNHEY and CDR2 SVGAGI. The CDR3 loop spans 15 amino acids. V lost 6 bases, J lost 1 base, and 12 bases lay in between. CDR3 DNA: TGTGCCAGCAGCCTCATAAGGGGAACTAATGAAAAACTGTTTTTT. It encodes CASSLIRGTNEKLFF.